The clone carrying this T cell receptor beta chain came up many times. Its antigen is currently unknown. Using its own MiXCR run on the reads, TCRdb lists one record per CDR3 protein. The sample has approximately 550,000 distinct CDR3 sequences; about 15% are singletons. The source of the sample is a study of T cell repertoires in cytomegalovirus infection. Across the whole study: Public TCR beta signatures were indicative of both CMV infection and a matching HLA type.

The CDR3 has 15 residues. V was pared by 4 bases and J by 1 base, with 13 bases between. Study-wide points: HLA-C-restricted, CMV-specific TCR beta clonotypes were dominant ex vivo. Using cumulative public TCR beta family frequency, the authors identified those who carried CMV together with the relevant HLA.

The genes are TRBV12-3 or TRBV12-4 and TRBJ1-1; D may be TRBD1 (6 bases). Sequencing input: CD8+ T cells from PBMCs. This clonotype was obtained from a human donor in good health (CMV status not recorded). Some clones in this sample may be carry-over from other donors' samples. The CDR3 protein is CASSSYRDGNTEAFF. CDR3 bases: TGTGCCAGCAGTTCTTACAGGGACGGGAACACTGAAGCTTTCTTT.